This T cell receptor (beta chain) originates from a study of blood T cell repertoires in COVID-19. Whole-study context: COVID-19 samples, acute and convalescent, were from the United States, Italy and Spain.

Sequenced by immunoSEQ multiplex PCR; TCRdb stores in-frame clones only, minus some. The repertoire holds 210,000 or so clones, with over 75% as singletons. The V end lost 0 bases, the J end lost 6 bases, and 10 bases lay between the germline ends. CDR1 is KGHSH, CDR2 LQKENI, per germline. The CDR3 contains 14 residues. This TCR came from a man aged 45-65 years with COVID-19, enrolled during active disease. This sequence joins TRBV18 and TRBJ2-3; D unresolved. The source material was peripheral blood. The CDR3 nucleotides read TGTGCCAGCTCACCACCGGTTACAGTGGATACGCAGTATTTT. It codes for CASSPPVTVDTQYF.